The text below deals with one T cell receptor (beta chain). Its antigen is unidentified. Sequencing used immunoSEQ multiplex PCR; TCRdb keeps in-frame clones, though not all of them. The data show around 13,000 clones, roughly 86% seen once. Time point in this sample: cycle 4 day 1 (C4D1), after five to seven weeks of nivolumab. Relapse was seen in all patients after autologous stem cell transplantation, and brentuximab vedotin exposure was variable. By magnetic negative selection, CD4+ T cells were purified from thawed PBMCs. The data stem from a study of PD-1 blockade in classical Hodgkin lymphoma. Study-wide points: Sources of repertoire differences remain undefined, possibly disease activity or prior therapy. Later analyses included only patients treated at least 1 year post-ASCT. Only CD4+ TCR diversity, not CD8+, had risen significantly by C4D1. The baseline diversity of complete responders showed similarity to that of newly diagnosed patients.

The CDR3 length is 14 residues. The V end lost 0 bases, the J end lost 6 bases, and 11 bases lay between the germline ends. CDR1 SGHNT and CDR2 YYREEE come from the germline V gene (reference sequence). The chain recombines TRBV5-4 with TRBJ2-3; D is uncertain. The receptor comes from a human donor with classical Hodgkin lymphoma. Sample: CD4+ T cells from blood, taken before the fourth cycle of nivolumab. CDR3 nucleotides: TGTGCCAGCAGCTTGGAGCCAGGCCGGGATACGCAGTATTTT. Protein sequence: CASSLEPGRDTQYF. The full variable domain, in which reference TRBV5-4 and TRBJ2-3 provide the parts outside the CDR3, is ETGVTQSPTHLIKTRGQQVTLRCSSQSGHNTVSWYQQALGQGPQFIFQYYREEENGRGNFPPRFSGLQFPNYSSELNVNALELDDSALYLCASSLEPGRDTQYFGPGTRLTVL.